This is a list of T cell receptor beta chains from one sample in a study of naive and memory T cell subsets. In TCRdb, the UMI-ligation and nested PCR reads were re-called with MiXCR into one record per CDR3 protein. The sample carries roughly 83,000 distinct CDR3 sequences, about 11% recorded once. The sample taken for sequencing was naive CD4+ T cells from blood. The receptors shown here come from a human donor in good health. Each CDR3 is given with its conserved first and last residue. The D gene is left open where the match is weak. The size entry is marked missing in some rows and otherwise reads once, few, many or a size class.

cdr3_length d_call clone_size j_call v_call cdr3_nt cdr3_aa
14 TRBD2 few TRBJ2-7 TRBV20-1 TGCAGTGCTCCGTCTAGCGGGAGAAGTTACGAGCAGTACTTC CSAPSSGRSYEQYF
13 NA NA TRBJ2-5 TRBV19 TGTGCCAGTAGTACCTTGGTGAGGGAGACCCAGTACTTC CASSTLVRETQYF
15 TRBD1 few TRBJ1-5 TRBV12-3/TRBV12-4 TGTGCCAGCAGTTTAGCCGGGACAGGGAATCAGCCCCAGCATTTT CASSLAGTGNQPQHF
14 TRBD1 NA TRBJ2-7 TRBV12-3/TRBV12-4 TGTGCCAGCAGTTCAACGGGACAGGGGACCGAGCAGTACTTC CASSSTGQGTEQYF
12 NA many TRBJ1-5 TRBV29-1 TGCAGCGTTTCCCTGGGGAATCAGCCCCAGCATTTT CSVSLGNQPQHF
15 TRBD1 NA TRBJ2-7 TRBV2 TGTGCCAGCAGCGTGACAGGGCCCAAGAATGAGGAGCAGTACTTC CASSVTGPKNEEQYF
13 NA many TRBJ2-2 TRBV3-1 TGTGCCAGCAGCCGGAGGAATCCCGGGGAGCTGTTTTTT CASSRRNPGELFF
13 NA few TRBJ1-1 TRBV12-3/TRBV12-4 TGTGCCAGCAGACAGACCGCTAACACTGAAGCTTTCTTT CASRQTANTEAFF
13 NA once TRBJ2-2 TRBV2 TGTGCCAGCAGAGGGGACGGCGTCGGGGAGCTGTTTTTT CASRGDGVGELFF
14 NA NA TRBJ2-5 TRBV7-2 TGTGCCAGCAGCCCTCAGCTCCACCAAGAGACCCAGTACTTC CASSPQLHQETQYF
14 TRBD1 many TRBJ2-3 TRBV7-9 TGTGCCAGCAGCTTTGGGGACAGGGAGGGCACGCAGTATTTT CASSFGDREGTQYF
12 NA few TRBJ2-7 TRBV10-3 TGTGCCATCAGTGAGCGGGCCTACGAGCAGTACTTC CAISERAYEQYF
11 NA NA TRBJ1-1 TRBV29-1 TGCAGCGCTGCGAGGAACACTGAAGCTTTCTTT CSAARNTEAFF
16 TRBD1 NA TRBJ1-3 TRBV18 TGTGCCAGCTCATCCGAGGACGGGACAGCCCGAAACACCATATATTTT CASSSEDGTARNTIYF
16 TRBD1 few TRBJ1-5 TRBV2 TGTGCCAGCAGTGGACAGGGGGCCTATAGCAATCAGCCCCAGCATTTT CASSGQGAYSNQPQHF